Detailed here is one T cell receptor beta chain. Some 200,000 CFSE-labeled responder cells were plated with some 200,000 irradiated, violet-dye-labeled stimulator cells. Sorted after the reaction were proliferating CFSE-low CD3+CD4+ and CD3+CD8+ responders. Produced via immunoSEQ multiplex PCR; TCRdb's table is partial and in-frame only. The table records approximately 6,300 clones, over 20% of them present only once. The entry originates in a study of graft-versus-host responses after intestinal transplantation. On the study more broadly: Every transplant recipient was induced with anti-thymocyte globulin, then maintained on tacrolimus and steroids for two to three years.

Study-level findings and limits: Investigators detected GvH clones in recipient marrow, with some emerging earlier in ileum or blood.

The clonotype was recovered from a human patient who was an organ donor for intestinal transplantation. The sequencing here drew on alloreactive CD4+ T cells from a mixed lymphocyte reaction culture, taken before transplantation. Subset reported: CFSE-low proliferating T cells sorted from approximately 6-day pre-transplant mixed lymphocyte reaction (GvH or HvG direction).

CDR3 DNA sequence: TGTGCCAGCAGCCATGTTTGGTTTTTT. It yields the protein CASSHVWFF. The chain links TRBV7-8 to TRBJ1-4, with unresolved D. The CDR3 extends over 9 amino acids. V gave up 5 bases and J gave up 16 bases, with 8 bases separating them. Germline V gives CDR1 SGHVS, CDR2 FQNEAQ. Variable domain in full (rest from reference TRBV7-8 and TRBJ1-4): GAGVSQSPRYKVAKRGQDVALRCDPISGHVSLFWYQQALGQGPEFLTYFQNEAQLDKSGLPSDRFFAERPEGSVSTLKIQRTQQEDSAVYLCASSHVWFFGSGTQLSVL.